These 10 T cell receptor beta chains were sequenced from one sample in a study of post-analysis software for immune sequencing data. Study-wide points: When patients were compared with controls, 5 or 6 TRBV segments were more frequent, TRBV5-6, TRBV5-1 and TRBV20-1 among them.

The TCR beta cDNA libraries carried unique molecular identifiers. TCRdb fed the PCR reads into MiXCR, producing one record per CDR3 protein. Here the sample spans hundreds of thousands of distinct CDR3 sequences, over 45% being singletons. These TCRs' antigens remain unknown. Sequencing input: blood. Receptors were obtained from a girl aged 2-10 years with multiple sclerosis.

Note on this clonotype: Its ends do not fully match the called genes, so a read error is possible. The chain joins TRBV12-3 or TRBV12-4 to TRBJ2-3, with D perhaps matching TRBD1 (6 bases). CDR3 length: 14 residues. The CDR3 region is CASSLGACTDTQYF. The CDR3 nucleotides are TGTGCCAGCAGTTTGGGGGCGTGTACAGATACGCAATATTTT.

The rearrangement uses TRBV7-2 and TRBJ2-7; D is possibly TRBD1 (5 bases). Germline V gene data show CDR1 as SGHTA and CDR2 as FQGNSA. V was pared by 4 bases and J by 1 base, with 14 bases between. The CDR3 is made up of 15 amino acids. CDR3: CASSSFWGNSYEQYF. Here the CDR3 DNA reads TGTGCCAGCAGCTCGTTTTGGGGCAATTCCTACGAGCAGTACTTC. Full variable domain (missing parts from reference TRBV7-2 and TRBJ2-7): GAGVSQSPSNKVTEKGKDVELRCDPISGHTALYWYRQSLGQGLEFLIYFQGNSAPDKSGLPSDRFSAERTGGSVSTLTIQRTQQEDSAVYLCASSSFWGNSYEQYFGPGTRLTVT.

The genes are TRBV7-6 and TRBJ2-2; possible D gene TRBD2, 5 bases. The CDR3 sequence is 18 residues long. V gave up 6 bases and J gave up 6 bases, with 26 bases separating them. Per germline, CDR1 SGHVS and CDR2 FNYEAQ. For the CDR3, the DNA is TGTGCCAGCAGTCATTACCTCGCCGACGGGGAGAGGGCCGGGGAGCTGTTTTTT. Its translation: CASSHYLADGERAGELFF.

In the case of this clonotype: One junction end disagrees with the germline gene, perhaps due to a read error. This chain links TRBV7-9 with TRBJ2-3; 8 bases agree with TRBD1. The V gene's germline CDR1 is SEHNR and CDR2 FQNEAQ (reference sequence). CDR3 length equals 15 residues. CDR3 sequence reads: CASSQGASSTGTQYF. The CDR3 coding sequence is TGTGCCAGCAGCCAGGGGGCTTCTAGCACAGGTACGCAGTATTTT.

The chain employs TRBV12-3 or TRBV12-4 and TRBJ1-4; D is unresolved. V shed 11 bases and J shed 5 bases, with 12 bases lying between them. This CDR3 has 12 amino acids. Here the CDR3 DNA reads TGTGCCCTCGGTCGGCGGAATGAAAAACTGTTTTTT. This sequence encodes CALGRRNEKLFF.

This sequence joins TRBV29-1 and TRBJ1-2; D is ambiguous. The CDR3 totals 14 residues. The ends were cut back, 1 base at V and 3 bases at J, with 12 bases in the middle. Germline CDR1 is SQVTM and CDR2 is ANQGSEA. CDR3 nucleotides: TGCAGCGTTGAAGGGCAGTACCAACACTATGGCTACACCTTC. Amino acids: CSVEGQYQHYGYTF.

This chain links TRBV6-5 with TRBJ2-5; the match to TRBD1 covers 10 bases. The CDR3 runs 15 residues. Losses at the gene ends were 2 bases for V and 11 bases for J; bases not matched to a gene: 11. CDR1 is MNHEY and CDR2 is SVGAGI in the germline V gene. CDR3 loop: CASSYRDRGYNEQYF. The CDR3 DNA reads TGTGCCAGCAGTTACCGGGACAGGGGCTACAATGAGCAGTACTTC.

This clonotype occurred a few times. The rearrangement joins TRBV29-1 to TRBJ2-7; D gene uncertain. Deletions cut 6 bases from V and 4 bases from J, with 10 bases between. This CDR3 is built from 11 residues. Germline V CDR1 and CDR2: SQVTM, ANQGSEA. The chain's CDR3 is CSVATVYEQYF. CDR3 bases: TGCAGCGTCGCTACAGTGTACGAGCAGTACTTC.

The rearrangement joins TRBV2 to TRBJ2-3; D gene uncertain. The CDR3 covers 16 residues. V shed 0 bases and J shed 2 bases, with 12 bases lying between them. CDR1 SNHLY and CDR2 FYNNEI come from the germline V gene. The CDR3 DNA follows: TGTGCCAGCAGTGAAGCGCTTCGGACCTTCACAGATACGCAGTATTTT. The encoded protein is CASSEALRTFTDTQYF.

V usage is TRBV5-1 and J usage is TRBJ1-1, with 7 bases lining up with TRBD1. Unmatched junction bases numbered 3, after V lost 2 bases and J lost 5 bases. The CDR3 has 13 amino acids. Germline-derived CDR1 and CDR2 are SGHRS and YFSETQ. The DNA of the CDR3 is TGCGCCAGCAGCTTCGTACAGGGGACTGAAGCTTTCTTT. This translates into CASSFVQGTEAFF.